The 2 T cell receptor beta chains below were found in one sample sequenced in a study of identical twins. One entry per CDR3 protein results from TCRdb running MiXCR on the 5' RACE reads. Here the sample spans approximately 700,000 distinct CDR3 sequences, 5.5% to 6.5% being singletons. The sample consisted of naive T cells sorted from blood. These receptors all stem from a man between 18 and 35 years old in good health.

The DNA of the CDR3 is TGCGCCAGCAGCCGGGGCGGACTAGCCGGCTCCTACGAGCAGTACTTC. Translation: CASSRGGLAGSYEQYF. The J gene is TRBJ2-7, the V gene TRBV5-1; TRBD2 agrees at 8 bases. CDR1 SGHRS and CDR2 YFSETQ come from the germline V gene. The junction had 9 bases not matched to a gene; V was cut back by 4 bases and J by 0 bases. This CDR3 region has 16 residues.

This clonotype was recorded at least ten times. This rearrangement joins TRBV29-1 to TRBJ2-1; D unclear. From germline, CDR1 is SQVTM and CDR2 ANQGSEA. The V end was cut by 8 bases, the J end by 6 bases, with 11 bases between. The length of the CDR3 is 11 residues. DNA of the CDR3: TGCAGCCTATTGGGTGTCAATGAGCAGTTCTTC. Encoded protein: CSLLGVNEQFF.